The 28 T cell receptor beta chains listed next were all sequenced from one sample in a study of T cell repertoires in cytomegalovirus infection. These receptors' targets are unknown. Each CDR3 protein is one row after TCRdb ran MiXCR on the reads. The data show 900,000 to 950,000 distinct CDR3 sequences, roughly a third seen once. The sample consisted of cultured CD8+ T cells from PBMCs, taken from culture after CMV antigen stimulation. The receptors here all came from a human donor in good health (CMV status not recorded). Some clones in this sample may be carry-over from other donors' samples.

This clonotype has a handful of counts. The chain has TRBV27 and TRBJ1-1; no reliable D call. CDR1 and CDR2 (germline): MNHEY, SMNVEV (reference sequence). The CDR3 is made up of 14 amino acids. V was cut by 5 bases and J by 3 bases, with 13 bases left in between. In DNA form, the CDR3 reads TGTGCCAGCAGTCCCCTAGACATTGACACTGAAGCTTTCTTT. This codes for CASSPLDIDTEAFF.

CDR3 coding DNA: TGTGCCAGCAGTTTATCAACAGGCCACTCAGATACGCAGTATTTT. Amino acid sequence: CASSLSTGHSDTQYF. V gene TRBV27 combines with J gene TRBJ2-3; D possibly corresponds to TRBD1 (5 bases). V lost 0 bases, J lost 4 bases, and 11 bases lay in between. The germline V gene has CDR1 MNHEY and CDR2 SMNVEV (reference sequence). The CDR3 spans 15 residues.

V is TRBV10-3 and J is TRBJ2-7; D unresolved. CDR3 length equals 14 residues. Looked up from germline, CDR1 is ENHRY and CDR2 is SYGVKD. The ends were cut back, 5 bases at V and 3 bases at J, with 14 bases in the middle. The CDR3 DNA follows: TGTGCCATCAGTCAGACTTTCGACGGCTACGAGCAGTACGTC. Translated: CAISQTFDGYEQYV.

CDR3 in DNA: TGTGCCAGCAGTATTGGGACAGGGCTTTATGGCTACACCTTC. As protein: CASSIGTGLYGYTF. This sequence joins TRBV6-6 and TRBJ1-2; 9 positions agree with TRBD1. Trimming removed 5 bases from V and 5 bases from J; junction bases left unmatched: 6. The germline gives CDR1 MNHNY, CDR2 SVGAGI (reference sequence). This CDR3 is built from 14 residues.

The chain is built from TRBV5-8 and TRBJ2-7; tentatively, D is TRBD1 (5 bases). Germline V gives CDR1 SGHTS, CDR2 YDEGEE. This CDR3 is 14 amino acids long. The V gene lost 0 bases and the J gene lost 2 bases, with 9 bases spanning the gap. The CDR3 protein is CASSLEGVPYEQYF. The CDR3, as DNA: TGTGCCAGCAGCTTGGAAGGGGTCCCCTACGAGCAGTACTTC.

This clonotype was seen a handful of times. The chain is built from TRBV7-9 and TRBJ1-2; D not certain. Germline V gene data show CDR1 as SEHNR and CDR2 as FQNEAQ (reference sequence). The CDR3 is 11 amino acids. Trimming shortened V by 5 bases and J by 4 bases, and 5 bases separated the two germline ends. CDR3 protein: CASSRTYGYTF. CDR3 DNA sequence: TGTGCCAGCAGCAGGACCTATGGCTACACCTTC.

V gene TRBV28 combines with J gene TRBJ1-2; 9 bases are a match to TRBD1. Trimming at V came to 5 bases and at J to 7 bases, leaving 8 bases not matched to a gene. CDR3 length: 14 residues. Germline V gives CDR1 MDHEN, CDR2 SYDVKM. CDR3 region: CASSTGTGFTGYTF. As DNA, the CDR3 is TGTGCCAGCAGTACCGGGACAGGGTTCACTGGCTACACCTTC.

The chain combines TRBV5-5 with TRBJ1-6, with no clear D. CDR3 length: 15 residues. V shed 3 bases and J shed 7 bases, with 14 bases lying between them. From germline, CDR1 is SGHKS and CDR2 YYEKEE (reference sequence). The DNA of the CDR3 is TGTGCCAGCAGCTCTACGGAGAAGATGAATTCACCCCTCCACTTT. Translated, it gives CASSSTEKMNSPLHF. The full variable domain, in which reference TRBV5-5 and TRBJ1-6 provide the parts outside the CDR3, is DAGVTQSPTHLIKTRGQQVTLRCSPISGHKSVSWYQQVLGQGPQFIFQYYEKEERGRGNFPDRFSARQFPNYSSELNVNALLLGDSALYLCASSSTEKMNSPLHFGNGTRLTVT.

This clonotype has a handful of counts. The chain recombines TRBV28 with TRBJ2-3; 7 bases fit TRBD1. This CDR3 is built from 16 residues. Germline-derived CDR1 and CDR2 are MDHEN and SYDVKM. V shed 4 bases, J shed 2 bases, and the junction held 9 bases outside the gene matches. The CDR3 reads CASSYDRADFTDTQYF. CDR3 bases: TGTGCCAGCAGTTACGACAGGGCCGACTTCACAGATACGCAGTATTTT. The full variable domain, rest sourced from reference TRBV28 and TRBJ2-3, is DVKVTQSSRYLVKRTGEKVFLECVQDMDHENMFWYRQDPGLGLRLIYFSYDVKMKEKGDIPEGYSVSREKKERFSLILESASTNQTSMYLCASSYDRADFTDTQYFGPGTRLTVL.

The gene calls are TRBV7-4 and TRBJ2-5, with TRBD1 matching over 8 bases. The CDR3 contains 17 residues. Germline trimming cut 5 bases from V and 1 base from J; bases unmatched to any gene: 12. In germline, CDR1 is SGHVT, CDR2 SQSDAQ. CDR3 nucleotide sequence: TGTGCCAGCAGCCCCCCGCCCCGGACAGGGCGCCAAGAGACCCAGTACTTC. Its translation: CASSPPPRTGRQETQYF.

The genes are TRBV6-5 and TRBJ2-7; D assignment may be TRBD1 or TRBD2 (6 bases each). The CDR3 length is 13 residues. V gave up 0 bases and J gave up 6 bases, with 9 bases separating them. Germline-derived CDR1 and CDR2 are MNHEY and SVGAGI. The CDR3 loop reads CASSYSGGREQYV. CDR3 DNA sequence: TGTGCCAGCAGTTACTCGGGGGGCCGCGAGCAGTACGTC.

The J gene is TRBJ1-5, the V gene TRBV12-3 or TRBV12-4; D perhaps matches TRBD1 (6 bases). V lost 4 bases and J lost 2, with 12 bases in between. The CDR3 is 15 residues long. CDR3: CASSYDRWGNQPQHF. The CDR3 DNA follows: TGTGCCAGCAGTTACGACAGGTGGGGCAATCAGCCCCAGCATTTT.

J is TRBJ1-1 and V is TRBV12-3 or TRBV12-4; D call uncertain. V lost 7 bases and J 4 bases, leaving 13 bases between the germline ends. There are 13 residues in the CDR3. CDR3 residues: CASTRNPFTEAFF. The CDR3 nucleotides are TGTGCCAGCACTCGGAACCCATTCACTGAAGCTTTCTTT.

In its sample, this clonotype was seen a few times. V is TRBV6-6 and J is TRBJ2-7, with 11 bases that match TRBD2. Trimming removed 6 bases from V and 5 bases from J; junction bases left unmatched: 18. This CDR3 has 18 amino acids. The germline V gene encodes CDR1 MNHNY and CDR2 SVGAGI (reference sequence). CDR3 amino acids: CASSLRDHIAGGLHEQYV. CDR3 in DNA: TGTGCCAGCAGCCTACGAGACCACATAGCGGGGGGGCTCCACGAGCAGTACGTC.

The chain uses TRBV14 and TRBJ2-7; 7 positions agree with TRBD1. This CDR3 contains 16 residues. Unmatched junction bases numbered 12, after V lost 4 bases and J lost 3 bases. Per the germline V gene, CDR1 is SGHDN and CDR2 is FVKESK. The CDR3 protein is CASSPLTGASFYEQYV. DNA of the CDR3: TGTGCCAGCAGCCCTTTAACAGGGGCCTCATTCTACGAGCAGTACGTC.

The V gene is TRBV19, the J gene TRBJ2-4, with D tentatively TRBD2 (5 bases). Trimming took off 6 bases at V and 9 bases at J, with 12 bases between the two ends. This CDR3 contains 12 residues. Per the germline V gene, CDR1 is LNHDA and CDR2 is SQIVND (reference sequence). Here the CDR3 reads CASSPGMVIQYF. The CDR3, as DNA: TGTGCCAGTAGCCCGGGAATGGTCATTCAGTACTTC.

This clonotype was observed at least ten times. This chain joins TRBV7-6 and TRBJ2-2; either TRBD1 or TRBD2 may fit D (5 bases each). V lost 5 bases and J lost 2, with 18 bases in between. The CDR3 runs to 17 residues. Germline CDR1 is SGHVS and CDR2 is FNYEAQ. CDR3 coding DNA: TGTGCCAGCAGCCCATGGGGGTGGCAGGATAACACCGGGGAGCTGTTTTTT. Translating it yields CASSPWGWQDNTGELFF.

The table lists this clonotype with a few counts. This rearrangement joins TRBV12-3 or TRBV12-4 to TRBJ2-1, with TRBD2 identical over 9 bases. V lost 6 bases, J lost 7 bases, and 7 bases stayed unmatched. The CDR3 is 14 amino acids. CDR3 sequence (DNA): TGTGCCAGCAGGCTTAGCGGGGGAGTGAATGAGCAGTTCTTC. Translating it yields CASRLSGGVNEQFF.

The CDR3 here is CSVDADGELFF. The DNA of the CDR3 is TGCAGCGTTGATGCAGACGGGGAGCTGTTTTTT. The V gene is TRBV29-1, the J gene TRBJ2-2, with D unresolved. Deletions cut 3 bases from V and 7 bases from J, with 6 bases between. The length of the CDR3 is 11 residues. CDR1 is SQVTM, CDR2 ANQGSEA, per germline.

This clonotype was observed at least ten times. The J gene is TRBJ1-2, the V gene TRBV19, with D tentatively TRBD1 (5 bases). Trimming removed 10 bases at V and 4 bases at J, with 10 bases between. CDR3 length equals 11 residues. Germline V gene lookup returns CDR1 LNHDA and CDR2 SQIVND (reference sequence). CDR3 protein: CATWTSYGYTF. The CDR3 DNA follows: TGTGCCACCTGGACATCCTATGGCTACACCTTC.

The chain recombines TRBV27 with TRBJ2-1; D might be TRBD2 (5 bases). With 6 bases removed from V and 2 bases from J, the gap between germline ends came to 14 bases. CDR3 length: 15 amino acids. The germline V gene has CDR1 MNHEY and CDR2 SMNVEV (reference sequence). In DNA, the CDR3 is TGTGCCAGCAGCGTAGGGAGTTCCCCCTACAATGAGCAGTTCTTC. Its protein is CASSVGSSPYNEQFF.

The rearrangement uses TRBV4-1 and TRBJ2-1; 11 positions agree with TRBD2. The germline V gene encodes CDR1 MGHRA and CDR2 YSYEKL. V trimming: 0 bases; J trimming: 6 bases; junction bases outside the gene matches: 4. CDR3 size: 16 residues. CDR3 loop: CASSQELAGAFNEQFF. CDR3 DNA: TGCGCCAGCAGCCAAGAACTAGCGGGGGCCTTCAATGAGCAGTTCTTC.

To note about this clonotype: A junction end diverges from the germline sequence, so it may reflect a read error. This chain uses TRBV19 with TRBJ1-2; D perhaps matches TRBD1 (5 bases). The V gene's germline CDR1 is LNHDA and CDR2 SQIVND (reference sequence). This CDR3 region has 11 residues. The CDR3 loop reads CVSKGQDGYTF. DNA for the CDR3: TGTGTCAGTAAGGGGCAGGATGGCTACACCTTC.

The gene calls are TRBV20-1 and TRBJ1-6; D may be TRBD1 (6 bases). The CDR3 has 14 residues. V gave up 4 bases and J gave up 8 bases, with 15 bases separating them. In germline, CDR1 is DFQATT, CDR2 SNEGSKA (reference sequence). The CDR3 is CSATEGGYDSPLHF. CDR3 DNA sequence: TGCAGTGCTACGGAGGGGGGGTATGATTCACCCCTCCACTTT.

This chain uses TRBV6-6 with TRBJ1-2, with 7 positions matching TRBD1. CDR3 length: 14 amino acids. V gave up 6 bases and J gave up 4 bases; unmatched junction bases: 8. Germline V lookup: CDR1 MNHNY, CDR2 SVGAGI (reference sequence). CDR3 DNA sequence: TGTGCCAGCAGCCTGGACAGGATTTTCTATGGCTACACCTTC. It codes for CASSLDRIFYGYTF.

The rearrangement joins TRBV6-1 to TRBJ1-2; TRBD1 matches at 12 bases. V gave up 2 bases and J gave up 6 bases; unmatched junction bases: 7. Germline loops: CDR1 MNHNS, CDR2 SASEGT. The CDR3 runs 16 residues. In DNA, the CDR3 is TGTGCCAGCAGTGAATCGCGAGGGACAGGGGGCGATGGCTACACCTTC. Encoded protein: CASSESRGTGGDGYTF.

The CDR3 loop reads CASRRQGASNQPQHF. The CDR3 DNA follows: TGTGCCAGCAGACGACAGGGGGCCAGCAATCAGCCCCAGCATTTT. The V call is TRBV28, the J call TRBJ1-5; 10 positions agree with TRBD1. Germline V gene sequence: CDR1 MDHEN, CDR2 SYDVKM. This CDR3 contains 15 residues. Germline trimming cut 6 bases from V and 1 base from J; bases unmatched to any gene: 3.

This clonotype has at least ten counts. V is TRBV7-2 and J is TRBJ1-3; D possibly corresponds to TRBD1 (5 bases). The germline gives CDR1 SGHTA, CDR2 FQGNSA. The CDR3 is made up of 16 amino acids. The ends were cut back, 1 base at V and 4 bases at J, with 14 bases in the middle. The CDR3 DNA reads TGTGCCAGCAGCTTAGAAGGGGTACGGAGGGGAAACACCATATATTTT. It specifies CASSLEGVRRGNTIYF.